The rows below give T cell receptor beta chains drawn from one sample of a study of graft-versus-host responses after intestinal transplantation. No antigen has been assigned to these receptors. Sequenced by immunoSEQ multiplex PCR; TCRdb stores in-frame clones only, minus some. Found here are roughly 97,000 clones, over 75% of them singletons; the top ten hold around 0.9%. The sample was unstimulated CD4+ T cells sorted from spleen or lymph node cells, taken before intestinal transplant. The receptors were gathered from a human donor who received an intestinal transplant. Each CDR3 is given with its conserved first and last residue. D genes are given only for firm matches. The size of a clone is reported for some rows only, either as once, few or many, or as a class for expanded clones.

-	TRBV19	TRBJ2-3	TRBD1	TGTGCCAGTAGGACAGGGACAGATACGCAGTATTTT	CASRTGTDTQYF
-	TRBV11-2	TRBJ1-2	-	TGTGCCAGCAACAAGGTGGACTGGGCCTATGGCTACACCTTC	CASNKVDWAYGYTF
-	TRBV2	TRBJ2-2	-	TGTGCCAGCAGCCGACTAGTCACTTCCACCGGGGAGCTGTTTTTT	CASSRLVTSTGELFF
-	TRBV6-5	TRBJ1-1	-	TGTGCCAGCAGTCGAAGGGGTGAAGCTTTCTTT	CASSRRGEAFF
-	TRBV9	TRBJ1-4	TRBD1	TGTGCCAGCAGCGCCGGCCCAGGGGGCCAATGGAATGAAAAACTGTTTTTT	CASSAGPGGQWNEKLFF
-	TRBV7-7	TRBJ2-1	TRBD2	TGTGCCAGCAGCCCACTGGCGGGAGCATACAATGAGCAGTTCTTC	CASSPLAGAYNEQFF
-	TRBV15	TRBJ1-6	-	TGTGCCACCAGCCCAGGGCGGAGCTATAATTCACCCCTCCACTTT	CATSPGRSYNSPLHF
-	TRBV21-1	TRBJ2-7	-	TGTGCCAGCAGCAAATGGGCGGCTAATCCCCCCTACGAGCAGTACTTC	CASSKWAANPPYEQYF
-	TRBV6-5	TRBJ2-7	-	TGTGCCAGCAGTTACACCGCTCGAACGTCCTACGAGCAGTACTTC	CASSYTARTSYEQYF
-	TRBV11-2	TRBJ2-3	TRBD2	TGTGCCAGCAGCCGAGGACTAGCGGGAGAGGGAGGCACAGATACGCAGTATTTT	CASSRGLAGEGGTDTQYF
-	TRBV7-9	TRBJ2-5	TRBD2	TGTGCCAGCAGGCAAGCGGGGGGGCTGGAGACCCAGTACTTC	CASRQAGGLETQYF
-	TRBV4-1	TRBJ2-5	-	TGCGCCAGCAGCCAAGATTTAGAGACCCAGTACTTC	CASSQDLETQYF
-	TRBV18	TRBJ2-2	-	TGTGCCAGCTCACCATCAGGGGTACTCACCGGGGAGCTGTTTTTT	CASSPSGVLTGELFF
-	TRBV9	TRBJ2-5	TRBD1	TGTGCCAGCAGCGTAGGAGTTGGGACAGGGTGGGAGACCCAGTACTTC	CASSVGVGTGWETQYF
-	TRBV4-2	TRBJ2-1	TRBD2	TGTGCCAGCAGCCCCAAGACTAGCGGGAATGTGGATGAGCAGTTCTTC	CASSPKTSGNVDEQFF
-	TRBV5-4	TRBJ2-3	TRBD1	TGTGCCGGACAGGCGGTAGACACAGATACGCAGTATTTT	CAGQAVDTDTQYF
-	TRBV5-6	TRBJ2-1	TRBD2	TGTGCCAGCAGCTTGCTAGCGGGAACCTACAATGAGCAGTTCTTC	CASSLLAGTYNEQFF
once	TRBV10-3	TRBJ1-1	-	TGTGCCATCAGTGAGAGTGACAGTTGGACTGAAGCTTTCTTT	CAISESDSWTEAFF
-	TRBV5-1	TRBJ2-2	-	TGCGCCAGCAGCTATATAGGGGACACCGGGGAGCTGTTTTTT	CASSYIGDTGELFF
once	TRBV2	TRBJ2-2	-	TGTGCCAGCAGTCTTTCGCTAAGCACCGGGGAGCTGTTTTTT	CASSLSLSTGELFF
-	TRBV5-1	TRBJ2-7	-	TGCGCCAGCAGCCCGGACCCCTCAGGCCTTTACGAGCAGTACTTC	CASSPDPSGLYEQYF
-	TRBV10-3	TRBJ2-1	TRBD2	TGTGCCATCAGCAATAGCGGGGGAGATTACAATGAGCAGTTCTTC	CAISNSGGDYNEQFF
-	TRBV6-5	TRBJ2-5	-	TGTGCCAGTGACGGGATAAAAGAGACCCAGTACTTC	CASDGIKETQYF
-	TRBV7-2	TRBJ2-3	TRBD2	TGTGCCAGCAGCATGAGGACTAGCGGGATCACAGATACGCAGTATTTT	CASSMRTSGITDTQYF
-	TRBV5-1	TRBJ1-1	TRBD1	TGCGCCAGCAGCTGGACAGGGGAGGGCACTGAAGCTTTCTTT	CASSWTGEGTEAFF
-	TRBV6-5	TRBJ1-2	-	TGTGCCAGCAGTTACTCGGTGGCCCGCTATGGCTACACCTTC	CASSYSVARYGYTF
-	TRBV5-1	TRBJ2-4	TRBD2	TGCGCCAGCAGCTTATTTGGCGGGGGGCTGGAAAACATTCAGTACTTC	CASSLFGGGLENIQYF
-	TRBV5-1	TRBJ1-2	-	TGCGCCAGCAGGTTCGGCAGGAACTATGGCTACACCTTC	CASRFGRNYGYTF
-	TRBV6-1	TRBJ2-5	-	TGTGCCAGCAGCAGAGGGCAAGCAACATTAGAGACCCAGTACTTC	CASSRGQATLETQYF
-	TRBV11-1	TRBJ2-2	TRBD1	TGTGCCAGCAGCTTAGGGACAGGGAACACCGGGGAGCTGTTTTTT	CASSLGTGNTGELFF
-	TRBV25-1	TRBJ2-1	-	TGTGCCAGCAGTGAATTATTTTTGGGCGGACGCTCCGGTAATGAGCAGTTCTTC	CASSELFLGGRSGNEQFF
-	TRBV19	TRBJ2-5	-	TGTGCCAGTAGTACCCGACAGTTAGAGACCCAGTACTTC	CASSTRQLETQYF
-	TRBV7-3	TRBJ2-2	TRBD1	TGTGCCAGCAGCTGGGACAGGGAGGGATCCGGGGAGCTGTTTTTT	CASSWDREGSGELFF
-	TRBV30	TRBJ1-4	-	TGTGCCTGGAGTGTAGGTTGGCAGCCTAATGAAAAACTGTTTTTT	CAWSVGWQPNEKLFF
once	TRBV2	TRBJ1-1	-	TGTGCCAGCAGTGAGAACACTGAAGCTTTCTTT	CASSENTEAFF
once	TRBV5-4	TRBJ1-1	-	TGTGCCAGCAGCTTGTCGGGAACCCTGGTTGAAGCTTTCTTT	CASSLSGTLVEAFF
-	TRBV18	TRBJ2-7	TRBD2	TGTGCCAGCTCCCCGGGACTAGCGGGGGGGGGAAGCTCCTACGAGCAGTACTTC	CASSPGLAGGGSSYEQYF
-	TRBV6-5	TRBJ2-7	-	TGTGCCAGCAAGGGGACGGAAACCTACGAGCAGTACTTC	CASKGTETYEQYF
few	TRBV10-3	TRBJ1-1	-	TGTGCCATCAAACCAACTATGAACACTGAAGCTTTCTTT	CAIKPTMNTEAFF
-	TRBV9	TRBJ2-5	-	TGTGCCAGCAGCGTAGTTGAGGGGGGAGATGGAGAGACCCAGTACTTC	CASSVVEGGDGETQYF
-	TRBV7-9	TRBJ2-1	-	TGTGCCAGCAGCTTAACCCGGGACAATGAGCAGTTCTTC	CASSLTRDNEQFF
few	TRBV19	TRBJ2-7	TRBD1	TGTGCCAGTAGTGTGGACAGGGCGACCTACGAGCAGTACTTC	CASSVDRATYEQYF
-	TRBV5-1	TRBJ2-3	-	TGCGCCAGCAGCTTGCAGGGTAGCACAGATACGCAGTATTTT	CASSLQGSTDTQYF
-	TRBV6-5	TRBJ1-4	-	TGTGCCAGCAGTTCGACTGCAACTAATGAAAAACTGTTTTTT	CASSSTATNEKLFF
-	TRBV5-1	TRBJ1-1	-	TGCGCCAGCAGCCGAGGGGGAACTGAAGCTTTCTTT	CASSRGGTEAFF
few	TRBV27	TRBJ2-7	TRBD2	TGTGCCCCTAAGCGGGACTCCCGTAAATTGAACGAGCAGTACTTC	CAPKRDSRKLNEQYF
-	TRBV6-6	TRBJ2-7	TRBD2	TGTGCCAGCAGTTCTCCACTAGCGGGATTCGAGTACGAGCAGTACTTC	CASSSPLAGFEYEQYF
-	TRBV7-9	TRBJ2-1	TRBD2	TGTGCCAGCAGCCCCGTAGCGGGGGGACCTTTGACTGAGCAGTTCTTC	CASSPVAGGPLTEQFF
-	TRBV6-1	TRBJ1-2	-	TGTGCCAGCAGTTCCAGCTATGGCTACACCTTC	CASSSSYGYTF
-	TRBV18	TRBJ2-7	TRBD1	TGTGCCAGCTCACCCACGTCGCCCGGGACAGGGGGAGAGCAGTACTTC	CASSPTSPGTGGEQYF